This TCR beta chain was retrieved from a study of shared T cell receptors in the human thymus. Profiling relied on immunoSEQ multiplex PCR, and the TCRdb table lists in-frame clones only, not all of them. The sample contains more than 550,000 clones, 80% to 90% of which appear only once. The CDR3 runs to 15 residues. V trimming: 0 bases; J trimming: 7 bases; junction bases outside the gene matches: 0. The germline gives CDR1 SNHLY, CDR2 FYNNEI. In its sample, this clone was seen once. These data were also reused for a study on human thymus T cells. Per that paper: Thymus tissue was removed during corrective cardiac surgery.

The sequencing sample was made of thymocytes. The chain is built from TRBV2 and TRBJ1-6; TRBD1 matches 10 bases. The TCR was taken from a boy in the first two years of life with a congenital heart defect. CDR3 residues: CASSEAGQGNSPLHF. In DNA form, the CDR3 reads TGTGCCAGCAGTGAAGCGGGACAGGGGAATTCACCCCTCCACTTT.